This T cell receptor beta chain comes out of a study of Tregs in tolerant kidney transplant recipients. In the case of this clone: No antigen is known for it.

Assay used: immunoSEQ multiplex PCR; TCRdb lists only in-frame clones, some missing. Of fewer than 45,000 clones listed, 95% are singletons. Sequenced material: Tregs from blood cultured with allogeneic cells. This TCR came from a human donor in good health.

The DNA for the CDR3 is TGTGCCAGCAGCTCAGGGACCACCGGGGAGCTGTTTTTT. Translating it yields CASSSGTTGELFF. This chain connects TRBV7-3 to TRBJ2-2, with D perhaps given as TRBD1 or TRBD2 (5 bases each). The CDR3 is 13 residues long. Looked up from germline, CDR1 is SGHTA and CDR2 is FQGTGA. The ends were cut back, 4 bases at V and 4 bases at J, with 7 bases in the middle.